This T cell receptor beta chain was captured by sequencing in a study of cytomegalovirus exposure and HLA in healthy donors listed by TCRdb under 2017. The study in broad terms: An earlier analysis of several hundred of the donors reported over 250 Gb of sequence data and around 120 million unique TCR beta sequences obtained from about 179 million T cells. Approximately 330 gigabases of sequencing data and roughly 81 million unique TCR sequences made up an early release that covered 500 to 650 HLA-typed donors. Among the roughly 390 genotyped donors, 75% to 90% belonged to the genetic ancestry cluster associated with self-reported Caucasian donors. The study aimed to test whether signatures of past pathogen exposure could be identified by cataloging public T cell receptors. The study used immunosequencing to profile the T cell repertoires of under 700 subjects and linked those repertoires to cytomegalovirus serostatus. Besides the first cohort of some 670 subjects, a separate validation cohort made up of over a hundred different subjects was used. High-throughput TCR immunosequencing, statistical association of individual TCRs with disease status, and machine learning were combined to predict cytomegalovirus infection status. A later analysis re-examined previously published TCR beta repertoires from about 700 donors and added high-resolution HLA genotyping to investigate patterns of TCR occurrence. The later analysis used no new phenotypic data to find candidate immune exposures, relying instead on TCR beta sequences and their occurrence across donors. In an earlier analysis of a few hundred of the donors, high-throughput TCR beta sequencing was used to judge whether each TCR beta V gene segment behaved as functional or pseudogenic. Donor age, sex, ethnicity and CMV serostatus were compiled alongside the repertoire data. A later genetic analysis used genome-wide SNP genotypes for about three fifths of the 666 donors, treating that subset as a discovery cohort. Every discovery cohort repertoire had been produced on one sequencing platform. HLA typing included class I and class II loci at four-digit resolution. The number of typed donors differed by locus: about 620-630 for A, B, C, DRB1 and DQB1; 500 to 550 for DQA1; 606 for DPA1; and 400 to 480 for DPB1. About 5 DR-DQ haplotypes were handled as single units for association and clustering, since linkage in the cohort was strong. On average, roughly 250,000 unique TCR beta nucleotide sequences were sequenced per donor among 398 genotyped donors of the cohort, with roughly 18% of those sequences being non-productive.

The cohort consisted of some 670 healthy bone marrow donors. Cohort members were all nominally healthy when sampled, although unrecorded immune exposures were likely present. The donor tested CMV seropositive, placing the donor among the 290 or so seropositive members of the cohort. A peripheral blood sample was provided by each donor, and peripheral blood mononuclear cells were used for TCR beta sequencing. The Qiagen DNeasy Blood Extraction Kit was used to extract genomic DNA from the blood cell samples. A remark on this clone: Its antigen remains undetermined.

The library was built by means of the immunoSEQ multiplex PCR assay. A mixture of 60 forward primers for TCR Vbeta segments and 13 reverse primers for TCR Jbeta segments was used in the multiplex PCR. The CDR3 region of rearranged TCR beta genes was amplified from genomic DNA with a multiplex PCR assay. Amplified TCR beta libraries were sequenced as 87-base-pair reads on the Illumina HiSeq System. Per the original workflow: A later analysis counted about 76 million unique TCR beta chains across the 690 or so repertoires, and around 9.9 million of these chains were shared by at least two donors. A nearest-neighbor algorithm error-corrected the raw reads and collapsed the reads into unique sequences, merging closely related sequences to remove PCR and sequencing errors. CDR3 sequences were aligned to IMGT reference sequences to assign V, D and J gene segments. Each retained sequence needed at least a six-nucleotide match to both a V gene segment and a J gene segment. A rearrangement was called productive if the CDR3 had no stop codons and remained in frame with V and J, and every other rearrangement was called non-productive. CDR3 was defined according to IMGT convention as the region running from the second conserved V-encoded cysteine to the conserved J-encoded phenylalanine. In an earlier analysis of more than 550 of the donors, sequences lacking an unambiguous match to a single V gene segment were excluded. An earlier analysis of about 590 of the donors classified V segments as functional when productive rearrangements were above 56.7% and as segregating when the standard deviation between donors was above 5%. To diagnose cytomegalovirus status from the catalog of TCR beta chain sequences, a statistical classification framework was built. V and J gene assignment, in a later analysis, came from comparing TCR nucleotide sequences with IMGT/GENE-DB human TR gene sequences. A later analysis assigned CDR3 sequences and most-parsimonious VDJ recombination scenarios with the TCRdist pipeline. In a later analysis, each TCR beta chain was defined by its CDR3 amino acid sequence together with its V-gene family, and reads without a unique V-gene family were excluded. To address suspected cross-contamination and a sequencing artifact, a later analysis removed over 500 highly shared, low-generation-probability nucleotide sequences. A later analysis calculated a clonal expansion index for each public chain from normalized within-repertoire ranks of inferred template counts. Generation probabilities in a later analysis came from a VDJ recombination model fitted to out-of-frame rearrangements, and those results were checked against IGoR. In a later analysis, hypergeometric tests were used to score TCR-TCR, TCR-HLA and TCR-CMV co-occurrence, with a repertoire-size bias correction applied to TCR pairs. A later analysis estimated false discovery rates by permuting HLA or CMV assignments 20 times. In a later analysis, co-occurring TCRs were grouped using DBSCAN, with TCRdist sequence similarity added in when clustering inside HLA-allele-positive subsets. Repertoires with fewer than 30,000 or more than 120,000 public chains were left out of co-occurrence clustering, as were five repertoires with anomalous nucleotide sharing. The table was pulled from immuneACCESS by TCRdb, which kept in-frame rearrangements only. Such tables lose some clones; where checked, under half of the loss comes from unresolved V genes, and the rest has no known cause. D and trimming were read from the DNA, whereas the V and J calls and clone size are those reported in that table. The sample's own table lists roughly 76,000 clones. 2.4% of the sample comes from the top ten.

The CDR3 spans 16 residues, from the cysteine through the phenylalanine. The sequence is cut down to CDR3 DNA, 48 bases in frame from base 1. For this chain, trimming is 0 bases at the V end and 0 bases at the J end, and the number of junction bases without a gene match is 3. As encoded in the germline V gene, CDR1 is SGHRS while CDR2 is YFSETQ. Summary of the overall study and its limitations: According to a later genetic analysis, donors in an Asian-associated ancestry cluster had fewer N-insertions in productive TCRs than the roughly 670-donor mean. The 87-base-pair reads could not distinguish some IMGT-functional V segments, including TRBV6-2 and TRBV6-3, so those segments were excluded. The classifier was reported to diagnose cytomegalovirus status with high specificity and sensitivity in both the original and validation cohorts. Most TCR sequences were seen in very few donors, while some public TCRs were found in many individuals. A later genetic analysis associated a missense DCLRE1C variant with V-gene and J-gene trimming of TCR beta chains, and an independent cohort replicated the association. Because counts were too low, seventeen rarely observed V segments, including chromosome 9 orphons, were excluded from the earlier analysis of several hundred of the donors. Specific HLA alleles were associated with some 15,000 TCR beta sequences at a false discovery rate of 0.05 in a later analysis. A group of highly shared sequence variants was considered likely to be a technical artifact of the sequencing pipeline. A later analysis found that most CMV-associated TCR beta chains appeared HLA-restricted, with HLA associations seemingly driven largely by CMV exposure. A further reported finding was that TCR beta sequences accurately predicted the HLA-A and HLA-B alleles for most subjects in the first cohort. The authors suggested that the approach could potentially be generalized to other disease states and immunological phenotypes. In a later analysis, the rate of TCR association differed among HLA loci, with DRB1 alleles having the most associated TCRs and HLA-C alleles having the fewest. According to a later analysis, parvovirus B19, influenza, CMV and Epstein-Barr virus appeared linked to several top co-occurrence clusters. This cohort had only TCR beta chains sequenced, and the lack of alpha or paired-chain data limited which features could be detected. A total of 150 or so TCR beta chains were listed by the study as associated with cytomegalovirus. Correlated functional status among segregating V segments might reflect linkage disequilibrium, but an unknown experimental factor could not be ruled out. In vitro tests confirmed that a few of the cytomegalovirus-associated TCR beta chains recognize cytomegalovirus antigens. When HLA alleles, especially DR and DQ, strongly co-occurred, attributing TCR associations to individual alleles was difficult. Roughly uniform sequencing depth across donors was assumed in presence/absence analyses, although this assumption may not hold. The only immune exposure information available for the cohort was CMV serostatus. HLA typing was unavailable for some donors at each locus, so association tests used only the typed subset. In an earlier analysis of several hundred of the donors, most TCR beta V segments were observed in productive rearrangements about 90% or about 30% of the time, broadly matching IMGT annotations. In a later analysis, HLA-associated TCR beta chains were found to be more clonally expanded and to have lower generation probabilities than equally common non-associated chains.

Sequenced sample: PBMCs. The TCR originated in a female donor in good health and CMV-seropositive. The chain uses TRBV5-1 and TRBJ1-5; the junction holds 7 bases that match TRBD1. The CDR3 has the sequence CASSLGQGSSNQPQHF. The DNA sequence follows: TGCGCCAGCAGCTTGGGACAGGGAAGTAGCAATCAGCCCCAGCATTTT.